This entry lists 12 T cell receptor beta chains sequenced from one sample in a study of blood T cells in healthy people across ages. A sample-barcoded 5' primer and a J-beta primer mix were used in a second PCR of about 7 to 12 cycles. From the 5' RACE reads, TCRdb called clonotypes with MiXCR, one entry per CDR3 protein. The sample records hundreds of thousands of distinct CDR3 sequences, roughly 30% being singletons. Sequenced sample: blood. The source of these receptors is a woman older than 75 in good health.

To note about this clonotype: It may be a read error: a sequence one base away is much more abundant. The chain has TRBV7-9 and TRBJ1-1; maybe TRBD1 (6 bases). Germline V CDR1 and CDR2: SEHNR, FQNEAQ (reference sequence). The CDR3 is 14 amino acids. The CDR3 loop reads CASSLSQRDTEVFF. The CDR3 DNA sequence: TGTGCCAGCAGCTTAAGCCAGAGGGACACTGAAGTTTTCTTT.

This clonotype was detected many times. CDR3 sequence reads: CASSEGALNSPLHF. As DNA, the CDR3 is TGTGCCAGCAGCGAGGGGGCTCTGAATTCACCCCTCCACTTT. The chain joins TRBV7-2 to TRBJ1-6; TRBD1 aligns across 7 bases. The trim removed 5 bases at V and 7 bases at J, leaving 5 bases unmatched. The CDR3 runs 14 residues. Germline CDR1 is SGHTA and CDR2 is FQGNSA.

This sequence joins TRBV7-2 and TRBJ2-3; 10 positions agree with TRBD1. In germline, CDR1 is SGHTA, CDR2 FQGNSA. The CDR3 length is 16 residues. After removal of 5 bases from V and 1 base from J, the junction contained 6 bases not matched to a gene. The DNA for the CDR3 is TGTGCCAGCAGCCCGATCGGGACAGGGGGCACAGATACGCAGTATTTT. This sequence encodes CASSPIGTGGTDTQYF.

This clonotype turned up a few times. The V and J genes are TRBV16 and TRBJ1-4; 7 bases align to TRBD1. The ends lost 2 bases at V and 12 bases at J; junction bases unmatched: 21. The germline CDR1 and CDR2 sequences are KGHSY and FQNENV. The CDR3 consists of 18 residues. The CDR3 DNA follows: TGTGCCAGCAGCCAAAGTAAAAGAGGGACAGACCTTATGGGAGAACTGTTTTTT. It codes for CASSQSKRGTDLMGELFF.

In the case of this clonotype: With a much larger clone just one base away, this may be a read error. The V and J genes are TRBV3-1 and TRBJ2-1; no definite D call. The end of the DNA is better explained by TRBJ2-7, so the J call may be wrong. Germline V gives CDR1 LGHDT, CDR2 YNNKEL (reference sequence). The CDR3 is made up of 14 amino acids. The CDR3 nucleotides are TGTGCCAGCAGCCAAGGGCTGGGTTACAATGAGCAGTACTTC. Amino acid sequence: CASSQGLGYNEQYF.

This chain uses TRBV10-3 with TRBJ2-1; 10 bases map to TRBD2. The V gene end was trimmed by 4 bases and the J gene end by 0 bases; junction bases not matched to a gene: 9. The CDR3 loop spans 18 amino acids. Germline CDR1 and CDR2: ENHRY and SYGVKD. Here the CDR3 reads CAISVKTSGSSSYNEQFF. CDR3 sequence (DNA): TGTGCCATCAGTGTTAAGACTAGCGGGTCAAGCTCCTACAATGAGCAGTTCTTC.

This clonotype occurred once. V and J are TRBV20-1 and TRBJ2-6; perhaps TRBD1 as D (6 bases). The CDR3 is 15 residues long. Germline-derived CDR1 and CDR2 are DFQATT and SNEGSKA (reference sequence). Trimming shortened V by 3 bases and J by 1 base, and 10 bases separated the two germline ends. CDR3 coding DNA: TGCAGTGCTAGTAACAGGGTTTCTGGGGCCAACGTCCTGACTTTC. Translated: CSASNRVSGANVLTF.

The CDR3 reads CASSLAQETNEKLFF. Written as DNA, the CDR3 is TGTGCCAGCAGCTTGGCACAGGAGACTAATGAAAAACTGTTTTTT. The chain recombines TRBV7-9 with TRBJ1-4; possibly TRBD1 for D (5 bases). Germline assignment: CDR1 SEHNR and CDR2 FQNEAQ (reference sequence). V was cut by 3 bases and J by 2 bases, with 10 bases left in between. CDR3 length: 15 amino acids. Full variable domain (missing parts from reference TRBV7-9 and TRBJ1-4): DTGVSQNPRHKITKRGQNVTFRCDPISEHNRLYWYRQTLGQGPEFLTYFQNEAQLEKSRLLSDRFSAERPKGSFSTLEIQRTEQGDSAMYLCASSLAQETNEKLFFGSGTQLSVL.

Here the CDR3 reads CATRDSGANVLTF. The CDR3 region has the DNA TGTGCCACTAGGGACTCTGGGGCCAACGTCCTGACTTTC. The chain employs TRBV7-8 and TRBJ2-6; the D is unclear. The germline V and J ends were trimmed by 10 bases and 0 bases, with 7 bases remaining between them. This CDR3 region has 13 residues. CDR1 and CDR2 from the germline V gene are SGHVS and FQNEAQ.

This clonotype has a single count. CDR3 amino acids: CASSPRGLGETQFF. The CDR3 nucleotides read TGTGCCAGCAGCCCCCGGGGCCTGGGGGAGACCCAGTTCTTC. The J gene is TRBJ2-1, the V gene TRBV7-3; D possibly matches TRBD1 or TRBD2 (5 bases each). Germline V lookup: CDR1 SGHTA, CDR2 FQGTGA. The V and J ends lost 5 bases and 13 bases respectively, with 21 bases between them. This CDR3 is built from 14 residues.

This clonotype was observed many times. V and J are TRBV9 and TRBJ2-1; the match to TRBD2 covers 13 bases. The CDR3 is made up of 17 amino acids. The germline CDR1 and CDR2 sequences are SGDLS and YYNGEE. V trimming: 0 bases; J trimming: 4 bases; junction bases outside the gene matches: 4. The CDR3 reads CASSVDTSGGVYNEQFF. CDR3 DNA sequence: TGTGCCAGCAGCGTAGACACTAGCGGGGGGGTGTACAATGAGCAGTTCTTC.

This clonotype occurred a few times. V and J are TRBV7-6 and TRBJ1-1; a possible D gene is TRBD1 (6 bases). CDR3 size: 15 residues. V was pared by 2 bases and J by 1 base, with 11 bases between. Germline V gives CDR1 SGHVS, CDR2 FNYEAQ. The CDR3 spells CASSLFPDRNTEAFF. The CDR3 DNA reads TGTGCCAGCAGCTTATTCCCGGACAGGAACACTGAAGCTTTCTTT. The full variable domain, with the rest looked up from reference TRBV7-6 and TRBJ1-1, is GAGVSQSPRYKVTKRGQDVALRCDPISGHVSLYWYRQALGQGPEFLTYFNYEAQQDKSGLPNDRFSAERPEGSISTLTIQRTEQRDSAMYRCASSLFPDRNTEAFFGQGTRLTVV.